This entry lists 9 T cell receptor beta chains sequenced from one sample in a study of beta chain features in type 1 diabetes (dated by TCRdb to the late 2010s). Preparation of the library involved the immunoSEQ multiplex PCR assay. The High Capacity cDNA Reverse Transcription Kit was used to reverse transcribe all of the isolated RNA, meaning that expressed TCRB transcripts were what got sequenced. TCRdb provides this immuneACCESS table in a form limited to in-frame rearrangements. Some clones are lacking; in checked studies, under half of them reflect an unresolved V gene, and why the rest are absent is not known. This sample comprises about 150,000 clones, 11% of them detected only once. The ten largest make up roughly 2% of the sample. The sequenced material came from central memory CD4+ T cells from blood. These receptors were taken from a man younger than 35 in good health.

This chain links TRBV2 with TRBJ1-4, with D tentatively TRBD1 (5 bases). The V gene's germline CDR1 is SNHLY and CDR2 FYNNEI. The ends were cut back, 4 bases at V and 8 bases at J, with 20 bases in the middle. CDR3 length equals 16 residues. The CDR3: CASSVEDAGRGEKLFF. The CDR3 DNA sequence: TGTGCCAGCAGTGTTGAAGATGCAGGGAGAGGAGAAAAACTGTTTTTT.

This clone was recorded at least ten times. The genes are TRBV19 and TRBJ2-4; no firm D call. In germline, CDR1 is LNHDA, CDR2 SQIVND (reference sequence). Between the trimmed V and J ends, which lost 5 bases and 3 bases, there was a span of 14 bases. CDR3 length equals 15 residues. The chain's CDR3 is CASSPTDLDKNIQYF. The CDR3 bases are TGTGCCAGTAGTCCGACTGACTTGGACAAAAACATTCAGTACTTC.

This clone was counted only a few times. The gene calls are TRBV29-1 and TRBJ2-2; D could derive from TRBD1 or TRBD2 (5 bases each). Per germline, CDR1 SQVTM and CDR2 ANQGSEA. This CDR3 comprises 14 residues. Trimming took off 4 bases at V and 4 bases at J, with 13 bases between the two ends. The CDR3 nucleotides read TGCAGCGTTGCGGGACGGGTCTCCACCGGGGAGCTGTTTTTT. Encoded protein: CSVAGRVSTGELFF.

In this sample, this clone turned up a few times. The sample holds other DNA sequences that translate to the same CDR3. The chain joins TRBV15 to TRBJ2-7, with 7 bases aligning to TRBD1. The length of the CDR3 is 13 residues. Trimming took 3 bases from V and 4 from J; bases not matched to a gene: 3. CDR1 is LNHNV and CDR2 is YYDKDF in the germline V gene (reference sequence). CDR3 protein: CATSRRTGYEQYF. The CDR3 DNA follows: TGTGCCACCAGCAGGCGGACAGGTTACGAGCAGTACTTC.

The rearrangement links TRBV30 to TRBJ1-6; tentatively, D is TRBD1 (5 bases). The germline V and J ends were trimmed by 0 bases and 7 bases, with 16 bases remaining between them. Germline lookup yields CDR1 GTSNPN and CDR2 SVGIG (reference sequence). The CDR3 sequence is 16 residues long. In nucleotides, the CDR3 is TGTGCCTGGAGTGTTGAGTGGAGGGGCCGGAATTCACCCCTCCACTTT. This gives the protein CAWSVEWRGRNSPLHF.

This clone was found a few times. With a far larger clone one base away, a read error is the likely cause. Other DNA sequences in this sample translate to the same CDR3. The CDR3 loop is CAWRPSGQGTGELFF. The CDR3 DNA follows: TGTGCCTGGCGCCCTTCCGGACAGGGCACCGGGGAGCTGTTTTTT. The rearrangement links TRBV30 to TRBJ2-2; 8 bases map to TRBD1. In germline, CDR1 is GTSNPN, CDR2 SVGIG (reference sequence). J was trimmed by 4 bases and V by 5 bases; bases with no gene match: 9. This CDR3 region has 15 residues.

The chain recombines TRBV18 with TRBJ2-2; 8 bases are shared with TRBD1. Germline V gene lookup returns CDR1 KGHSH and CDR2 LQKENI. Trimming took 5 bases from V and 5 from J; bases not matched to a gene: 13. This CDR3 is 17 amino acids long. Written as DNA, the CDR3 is TGTGCCAGCTCATCATACGGACAGGGAAAAGGAACCGGGGAGCTGTTTTTT. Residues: CASSSYGQGKGTGELFF. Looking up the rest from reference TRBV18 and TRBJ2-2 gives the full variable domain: NAGVMQNPRHLVRRRGQEARLRCSPMKGHSHVYWYRQLPEEGLKFMVYLQKENIIDESGMPKERFSAEFPKEGPSILRIQQVVRGDSAAYFCASSSYGQGKGTGELFFGEGSRLTVL.

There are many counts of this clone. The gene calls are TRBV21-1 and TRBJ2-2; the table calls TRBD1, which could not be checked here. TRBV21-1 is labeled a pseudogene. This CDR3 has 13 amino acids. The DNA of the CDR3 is TGTGCCAGCAACAGCCTTTGCACCGGGGAGCTGTTTTTT. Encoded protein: CASNSLCTGELFF.

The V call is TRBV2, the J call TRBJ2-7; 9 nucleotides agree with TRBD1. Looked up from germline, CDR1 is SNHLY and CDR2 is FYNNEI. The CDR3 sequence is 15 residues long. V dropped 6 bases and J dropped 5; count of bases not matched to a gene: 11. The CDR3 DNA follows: TGTGCCAGCAGGGGACAGGGTAGGGCAAAGAACGAGCAGTACTTC. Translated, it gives CASRGQGRAKNEQYF.